These 26 T cell receptor beta chains were sequenced from one sample in a study of CD8 T cells in Susac syndrome. Random hexamers were used to reverse transcribe 0.5 to 1 ug of RNA. Each CDR3 protein is one row after TCRdb ran MiXCR on the immunoSEQ multiplex PCR reads. The sample shows around 230,000 distinct CDR3 sequences, approximately 95% of them seen only once. The sample consisted of CD4+ T cells from PBMCs. These receptors were taken from a human donor with Susac syndrome.

The gene calls are TRBV7-2 and TRBJ2-7; D is ambiguous. CDR1 SGHTA and CDR2 FQGNSA come from the germline V gene. CDR3 length equals 15 residues. Trimming left V 5 bases short and J 1 base short, with 15 bases between. The CDR3 reads CASSRFFGESYEQYF. The CDR3 nucleotides read TGTGCCAGCAGCCGATTCTTTGGGGAATCCTACGAGCAGTACTTC.

V usage is TRBV19 and J usage is TRBJ1-4, with D unresolved. The germline V gene has CDR1 LNHDA and CDR2 SQIVND (reference sequence). This CDR3 is 13 amino acids long. The V end was cut by 9 bases, the J end by 9 bases, with 17 bases between. CDR3 residues: CASLTPNGKKLFF. The CDR3 nucleotides read TGTGCCAGCCTGACTCCTAATGGGAAAAAACTGTTTTTT.

The V and J genes are TRBV12-3 or TRBV12-4 and TRBJ2-1, with 11 bases identical to TRBD2. The CDR3 runs 12 residues. V was clipped by 5 bases and J by 13 bases; unmatched bases: 4. CDR3 sequence (DNA): TGTGCCAGCAGTCTTAGCGGGAGGGCCCAGTTCTTC. Protein sequence: CASSLSGRAQFF.

CDR3 sequence reads: CASGQRNQETQYF. Written as DNA, the CDR3 is TGTGCCAGCGGGCAGCGGAACCAAGAGACCCAGTACTTC. This chain joins TRBV5-6 and TRBJ2-5, with TRBD2 as a possible D gene (5 bases). The CDR3 spans 13 residues. V was trimmed by 7 bases and J by 0 bases, leaving 10 bases between them. In germline, CDR1 is SGHDT, CDR2 YYEEEE.

The chain has TRBV9 and TRBJ2-7; no definite D call. The CDR3 contains 12 residues. The germline gives CDR1 SGDLS, CDR2 YYNGEE. Trimming removed 0 bases at V and 4 bases at J, with 5 bases between. The DNA for the CDR3 is TGTGCCAGCAGCGTAGCACCATACGAGCAGTACTTC. Its translation: CASSVAPYEQYF.

The chain carries TRBV30 and TRBJ1-5; D might be TRBD1 (6 bases). V lost 4 bases to trimming and J lost 7 bases, with 17 bases between them. The CDR3 spans 14 residues. Germline V gives CDR1 GTSNPN, CDR2 SVGIG (reference sequence). The CDR3 loop reads CAWTYNRDPQPQHF. The CDR3 DNA is TGTGCCTGGACCTACAACAGGGATCCCCAGCCCCAGCATTTT.

V usage is TRBV12-3 or TRBV12-4 and J usage is TRBJ2-2; TRBD2 aligns across 8 bases. V dropped 6 bases and J dropped 3; count of bases not matched to a gene: 15. The CDR3 extends over 18 amino acids. The CDR3 DNA is TGTGCCAGCAGCCCGCCTTATGGCGGGAGGAGGGACACCGGGGAGCTGTTTTTT. It specifies CASSPPYGGRRDTGELFF.

Only one count was recorded for this clonotype. This chain uses TRBV4-1 with TRBJ2-5; weak D call: TRBD1 (6 bases). The CDR3 contains 13 residues. Trimming stripped 4 bases from V and 3 bases from J, with 9 bases between. CDR1 is MGHRA, CDR2 YSYEKL, per germline. CDR3 region: CASSPGTKETQYF. As DNA, the CDR3 is TGCGCCAGCAGCCCTGGGACAAAAGAGACCCAGTACTTC.

This sequence joins TRBV29-1 and TRBJ2-7; 7 bases are a match to TRBD1. The CDR3 spans 14 residues. Losses at the gene ends were 5 bases for V and 0 bases for J; bases not matched to a gene: 7. The V gene's germline CDR1 is SQVTM and CDR2 ANQGSEA. This chain's CDR3 is CSVQGDTRSYEQYF. The DNA of the CDR3 is TGCAGCGTTCAGGGGGACACCCGCTCCTACGAGCAGTACTTC.

The rearrangement joins TRBV12-3 or TRBV12-4 to TRBJ2-3; 12 nucleotides agree with TRBD2. The CDR3 consists of 16 residues. V lost 4 bases, J lost 4 bases, and 6 bases stayed unmatched. In DNA, the CDR3 is TGTGCCAGCAGTTCTCAGGGGACTAGCGGGTCAGATACGCAGTATTTT. Encoded protein: CASSSQGTSGSDTQYF.

V is TRBV3-1 and J is TRBJ1-2, with a possible D match to TRBD1 (5 bases). The V end lost 4 bases, the J end lost 8 bases, and 14 bases lay between the germline ends. There are 13 residues in the CDR3. Germline lookup yields CDR1 LGHDT and CDR2 YNNKEL (reference sequence). The CDR3, as DNA: TGTGCCAGCAGCCCCACCACAGGATCGGGCTACACCTTC. As protein: CASSPTTGSGYTF.

J is TRBJ2-7 and V is TRBV20-1; no definite D call. The CDR3 loop spans 14 amino acids. V was shortened by 4 bases and J by 2 bases, with 15 bases between the two germline ends. CDR1 DFQATT and CDR2 SNEGSKA come from the germline V gene (reference sequence). As DNA, the CDR3 is TGCAGTGCTAAAGCTCCGGACGGCACCTACGAGCAGTACTTC. Its protein product is CSAKAPDGTYEQYF.

The chain uses TRBV20-1 and TRBJ2-2, with a tentative D call TRBD2 (7 bases). The CDR3 is 18 residues long. The germline V gene encodes CDR1 DFQATT and CDR2 SNEGSKA (reference sequence). The V end was cut by 2 bases, the J end by 0 bases, with 19 bases between. The CDR3: CSARNDRKRGTNTGELFF. The CDR3 DNA follows: TGCAGTGCTAGAAATGACAGGAAGCGGGGAACGAACACCGGGGAGCTGTTTTTT.

This chain joins TRBV12-3 or TRBV12-4 and TRBJ2-5; unclear D gene. The CDR3 has 14 residues. The V end was cut by 6 bases, the J end by 4 bases, with 15 bases between. CDR3 bases: TGTGCCAGCAGCCTTAGGAGAGCCACAGAGACCCAGTACTTC. This gives the protein CASSLRRATETQYF.

In regard to this clonotype: The junction and the germline gene differ at one end; a read error may be behind it. The chain combines TRBV29-1 with TRBJ2-5, with 9 bases lining up with TRBD2. This CDR3 contains 13 residues. The germline V gene encodes CDR1 SQVTM and CDR2 ANQGSEA. The CDR3 DNA reads as TGCAGCGCTGGGGGACTAGCCCGGGAGACCCATCACTTC. Translated: CSAGGLARETHHF.

The chain employs TRBV10-3 and TRBJ1-5; weak D call: TRBD1 (5 bases). The CDR3 runs to 14 residues. Germline V gene sequence: CDR1 ENHRY, CDR2 SYGVKD. The ends were cut back, 6 bases at V and 6 bases at J, with 15 bases in the middle. CDR3 amino acids: CAIRADTGSQPQHF. CDR3 bases: TGTGCCATCAGGGCAGACACAGGTAGTCAGCCCCAGCATTTT.

J is TRBJ2-5 and V is TRBV28; D tentatively fits TRBD1 or TRBD2 (5 bases each). V was cut by 1 base and J by 3 bases, with 12 bases left in between. Looked up from germline, CDR1 is MDHEN and CDR2 is SYDVKM. The CDR3 runs 15 residues. Here the CDR3 reads CASSLFGTAKETQYF. In DNA, the CDR3 is TGTGCCAGCAGTTTATTTGGGACGGCCAAAGAGACCCAGTACTTC. Complete variable domain (other parts from reference TRBV28 and TRBJ2-5): DVKVTQSSRYLVKRTGEKVFLECVQDMDHENMFWYRQDPGLGLRLIYFSYDVKMKEKGDIPEGYSVSREKKERFSLILESASTNQTSMYLCASSLFGTAKETQYFGPGTRLLVL.

This chain joins TRBV20-1 and TRBJ2-7; a weak D match, TRBD2 (5 bases). Germline values: CDR1 DFQATT, CDR2 SNEGSKA (reference sequence). Trimming removed 0 bases at V and 3 bases at J, with 15 bases between. CDR3 length equals 15 residues. This CDR3 reads CSARDPRASYYEQYF. For the CDR3, the DNA is TGCAGTGCTAGAGATCCGCGGGCTAGTTACTACGAGCAGTACTTC.

This chain uses TRBV20-1 with TRBJ2-2; 8 positions match TRBD2. The germline V gene has CDR1 DFQATT and CDR2 SNEGSKA (reference sequence). The V segment lost 0 bases and the J segment 4 bases; nucleotides outside the gene matches: 4. The length of the CDR3 is 15 residues. The CDR3 reads CSARDGTSVTGELFF. The CDR3 DNA follows: TGCAGTGCTAGAGACGGGACTAGTGTCACCGGGGAGCTGTTTTTT.

This clonotype was counted a single time. The DNA of the CDR3 is TGTGCCAGCAGCGCACTTAAGGGGGATGAGGCTTTCTTT. This encodes CASSALKGDEAFF. The chain is built from TRBV9 and TRBJ1-1; tentatively, D is TRBD1 (6 bases). The CDR3 sequence is 13 residues long. With 3 bases removed from V and 11 bases from J, the gap between germline ends came to 17 bases. The germline V gene encodes CDR1 SGDLS and CDR2 YYNGEE.

The genes are TRBV3-1 and TRBJ2-5, with 8 bases identical to TRBD1. The CDR3 loop spans 16 amino acids. The V segment lost 3 bases and the J segment 4 bases; nucleotides outside the gene matches: 10. Germline V CDR1 and CDR2: LGHDT, YNNKEL (reference sequence). For the CDR3, the DNA is TGTGCCAGCAGCCAGTCACAGGGGGTGAGATCAGAGACCCAGTACTTC. Residues: CASSQSQGVRSETQYF.

This chain uses TRBV6-5 with TRBJ2-7, with 7 bases lining up with TRBD2. From germline, CDR1 is MNHEY and CDR2 SVGAGI. With 0 bases clipped from V and 4 bases from J, the junction kept 6 bases outside the gene matches. CDR3 length equals 15 residues. CDR3 region: CASSYSGLAEYEQYF. The CDR3 region has the DNA TGTGCCAGCAGTTACTCTGGGCTAGCGGAGTACGAGCAGTACTTC.

This clonotype came up once. This chain uses TRBV29-1 with TRBJ1-3; D is unclear. Trimming removed 7 bases from V and 0 bases from J, with 10 bases in between. The CDR3 spans 13 residues. Germline V gene data show CDR1 as SQVTM and CDR2 as ANQGSEA. The CDR3 reads CSAGGSSGNTIYF. In DNA form, the CDR3 reads TGCAGCGCCGGAGGGAGCTCTGGAAACACCATATATTTT.

The V gene is TRBV6-6, the J gene TRBJ1-1; D unresolved. Germline values: CDR1 MNHNY, CDR2 SVGAGI (reference sequence). The ends were cut back, 0 bases at V and 4 bases at J, with 3 bases in the middle. This CDR3 is 12 amino acids long. Here the CDR3 reads CASSYSLTEAFF. The CDR3, as DNA: TGTGCCAGCAGTTACTCCCTCACTGAAGCTTTCTTT.

The V gene is TRBV15, the J gene TRBJ1-2; the D is unclear. Trimming cost V 1 base and J 7 bases, with 4 bases left between them. This CDR3 region has 11 residues. Germline-derived CDR1 and CDR2 are LNHNV and YYDKDF (reference sequence). CDR3 loop: CATSRVGGYTF. The DNA of the CDR3 is TGTGCCACCAGCAGAGTCGGTGGCTACACCTTC.

The CDR3 loop is CASSVGGPMGKSIYGYTF. As DNA, the CDR3 is TGTGCCAGCAGCGTAGGGGGTCCGATGGGGAAGAGTATCTATGGCTACACCTTC. The chain is built from TRBV9 and TRBJ1-2; D ambiguous. Germline-derived CDR1 and CDR2 are SGDLS and YYNGEE. This CDR3 is built from 18 residues. The germline V and J ends were trimmed by 0 bases and 4 bases, with 22 bases remaining between them.